These T cell receptor beta chains were read from a single sample in a study of OX40 agonist ivuxolimab in advanced cancers. TCRdb's table, derived via immunoSEQ multiplex PCR, lists solely in-frame clones and lacks some. The sample has about 25,000 clones, more than 75% seen once. The sequencing here drew on CD4+ or CD8+ T cells sorted from blood, taken in a trial of the OX40 agonist ivuxolimab. These receptor sequences come from an adult with an advanced solid tumor such as melanoma, head and neck, liver or kidney cancer. Each CDR3 is given with its conserved first and last residue. A D gene is named only where the DNA matches it firmly. Some rows mark clone size as missing; the rest say once, few, many or name a class of expanded clone.

D: .
size: .
V: TRBV4-2
J: TRBJ1-5
DNA: TGTGCCAGCAGCCCTGTCGAGTCAAATCAGCCCCAGCATTTT
CDR3: CASSPVESNQPQHF

D: .
size: few
V: TRBV6-6
J: TRBJ2-7
DNA: TGTGCCAGCCGACTGCGAAGGACGGACGAGCAGTACTTC
CDR3: CASRLRRTDEQYF

D: .
size: few
V: TRBV5-6
J: TRBJ2-3
DNA: TGTGCCAGCGTATCTGTGTGGCCGGGGGAACCCACAGATACGCAGTATTTT
CDR3: CASVSVWPGEPTDTQYF

D: .
size: .
V: TRBV20-1
J: TRBJ1-2
DNA: TGCAGTGCTTATCAGGTTGGCTACACCTTC
CDR3: CSAYQVGYTF

D: .
size: few
V: TRBV7-3
J: TRBJ1-1
DNA: TGTGCCAGCAGCTTAAGGGAGAACACTGAAGCTTTCTTT
CDR3: CASSLRENTEAFF

D: .
size: few
V: TRBV4-2
J: TRBJ1-2
DNA: TGTGCCAGCAGCCAAGATTTGGGGGAGGTCTATGGCTACACCTTC
CDR3: CASSQDLGEVYGYTF

D: TRBD1
size: .
V: TRBV7-2
J: TRBJ1-2
DNA: TGTGCCAGCAGCTTAGGGGGACAGGGTAGGATCTATGGCTACACCTTC
CDR3: CASSLGGQGRIYGYTF

D: TRBD1
size: .
V: TRBV19
J: TRBJ1-1
DNA: TGTGCCAGTAGTACCTCGACAGGGGGAGGTGGGAACACTGAAGCTTTCTTT
CDR3: CASSTSTGGGGNTEAFF

D: .
size: .
V: TRBV27
J: TRBJ1-4
DNA: TGTGCCAGCAGTCCGATTAAAGGACACAATGAAAAACTGTTTTTT
CDR3: CASSPIKGHNEKLFF

D: .
size: .
V: TRBV4-3
J: TRBJ1-1
DNA: TGCGCCAGCAGCCAAGGAGGAGGGGAAGCTTTCTTT
CDR3: CASSQGGGEAFF

D: TRBD1
size: .
V: TRBV16
J: TRBJ2-1
DNA: TGTGCCAGCAGCCAATCGTCCCGCCAGGGGGCTTACAATGAGCAGTTCTTC
CDR3: CASSQSSRQGAYNEQFF

D: .
size: once
V: TRBV18
J: TRBJ2-1
DNA: TGTGCCAGCTCACCGGCTCGTATAAGGGGGGACAATGAGCAGTTCTTC
CDR3: CASSPARIRGDNEQFF

D: .
size: .
V: TRBV19
J: TRBJ2-1
DNA: TGTGCCAGTAGCAGCATGAAGGACCTCTACAACAATGAGCAGTTCTTC
CDR3: CASSSMKDLYNNEQFF

D: TRBD1
size: .
V: TRBV7-2
J: TRBJ1-6
DNA: TGTGCCAGCAGCCCTCGGCGGACAGGGACCTATTCACCCCTCCACTTT
CDR3: CASSPRRTGTYSPLHF

D: .
size: few
V: TRBV18
J: TRBJ1-1
DNA: TGTGCCAGCTCACCAATTAGAGCTGAAGCTTTCTTT
CDR3: CASSPIRAEAFF

D: .
size: once
V: TRBV18
J: TRBJ1-2
DNA: TGTGCCAGCTCACCACGTAGGGAGGCCTATGGCTACACCTTC
CDR3: CASSPRREAYGYTF

D: .
size: .
V: TRBV18
J: TRBJ1-3
DNA: TGTGCCAGCTCACCAATCCCGACAGGATCTGGAAACACCATATATTTT
CDR3: CASSPIPTGSGNTIYF